This T cell receptor (beta chain) was retrieved from a study of T cell clonality in common variable immunodeficiency. Study-level results: Common variable immunodeficiency TCR beta sequences reportedly had fewer deletions and N-nucleotide insertions.

CVID and control samples used equivalent genomic DNA input. Only in-frame clones appear in the TCRdb table, and some are missing; sequencing was by immunoSEQ multiplex PCR. The repertoire consists of roughly 40,000 clones, none detected only once. The CVID group had 15 females and some 30 males, mean age around 42. The CDR3 contains 14 residues. With 0 bases removed from V and 1 base from J, the gap between germline ends came to 5 bases. Germline values: CDR1 SEHNR, CDR2 FQNEAQ (reference sequence). To note about this clone: Its antigen is currently unknown. The read ends 3 residues shy of where the CDR3 ends; the end is completed using the germline J gene.

Sample: peripheral blood mononuclear cells. J is TRBJ2-3 and V is TRBV7-9; D gene ambiguous. This clonotype was sampled from a human donor with common variable immunodeficiency. The CDR3 bases that were read are TGTGCCAGCAGCTTAGCTACTGGCACAGATACG. This translates into CASSLATGTDT. The entire CDR3 is CASSLATGTDTQYF.